This TCR beta chain comes out of a study of shared clonotypes between healthy human individuals. Findings and caveats of the study: Having only a few donors restricted how much genetic and exposure-history diversity was captured. Clonotypes that were shared across a few donors made up roughly 5% of naive CD4 clonotypes.

V lost 3 bases, J lost 7 bases, and 10 bases stayed unmatched. Germline V gene sequence: CDR1 MGHDK, CDR2 SYGVNS. The CDR3 length is 18 residues. This clone was recorded a few times. Its matching antigen is unknown. In the CD4+ fraction, cells were divided into CD45RA+ naive and CD45RA-negative memory subsets. In the study's own analysis: Filtering differed since immunoSEQ provided only junctions, with no quality scores. TCRdb's copy holds only in-frame clones and misses some; the assay was immunoSEQ multiplex PCR. V, J and clone size are those of that table, while D and trimming were read from the DNA. The repertoire holds about 1 million clones, 65% to 80% seen once, with 1.4% to 1.5% in the top ten.

The rearrangement joins TRBV25-1 to TRBJ2-1, with 15 nucleotides matching TRBD2. The receptor was isolated from a man younger than 35 in good health. Source material: memory CD4+ T cells sorted from blood. Subset given: CD45RA-negative fraction. DNA for the CDR3: TGTGCCAGCAGTGATTCCTCCGGGACTAGCGGGAGGTGGAATGAGCAGTTCTTC. Translating it yields CASSDSSGTSGRWNEQFF.